This T cell receptor (beta chain) was recovered during a study of shared clonotypes between healthy human individuals. The overall study: Three plates were used per donor for CD4 naive, three for CD4 memory, two for CD8 naive and one for CD8 memory.

Study-wide results and caveats: Among four donors, about 5% of naive CD4 clonotypes were found in common. Non-shared clonotypes showed lower generation probabilities than clonotypes common to all four donors.

Trimming removed 0 bases from V and 7 bases from J, with 16 bases in between. CDR1 SGHRS and CDR2 YFSETQ come from the germline V gene. CDR3 length: 15 residues. The assay was immunoSEQ multiplex PCR, and TCRdb's table has in-frame clones only and misses some. Of over 1.4 million clones in the sample, roughly 96% are singletons; the top ten hold approximately 1.2%. In regard to this clone: Its target is unknown.

The V and J genes are TRBV5-1 and TRBJ2-5; D not resolved. The TCR comes from a man between 25 and 39 years old in good health. The specimen sequenced was naive CD4+ T cells sorted from blood. The subset here: CD45RA+ positively selected. CDR3 bases: TGCGCCAGCAGCTTGGACCCGCAGACGGTGGTGACCCAGTACTTC. Protein product: CASSLDPQTVVTQYF.